This record concerns one T cell receptor beta chain sequence. As yet, its antigen is unknown. The CDR3 runs 16 residues. Germline V gene lookup returns CDR1 SGDLS and CDR2 YYNGEE. V gave up 4 bases and J gave up 0 bases; unmatched junction bases: 8. This entry belongs to a study of cytomegalovirus exposure and HLA in healthy donors. General study findings and limits: The presence/absence work took it that sequencing depth was about the same across donors. CMV serostatus was the only immune exposure information that was available. CMV antigen specificity was confirmed in vitro for three CMV-associated chains.

The PCR ran on 60 Vbeta and 13 Jbeta primers. Sequencing used immunoSEQ multiplex PCR; TCRdb keeps in-frame clones, though not all of them. The sample lists roughly 150,000 clones, around two thirds occurring once. V and J are TRBV9 and TRBJ2-7; the match to TRBD2 covers 9 bases. Sequencing was performed on PBMCs. This TCR was sampled from a woman in her fifties or sixties in good health and CMV-seropositive. As DNA, the CDR3 is TGTGCCAGCAGCCCCTTAGCGGGAGCCAGCTCCTACGAGCAGTACTTC. It translates to CASSPLAGASSYEQYF.